These 21 T cell receptor beta chains were all obtained from the same sample, sequenced in a study of blood T cell repertoires in COVID-19. The data were produced by immunoSEQ multiplex PCR, yet TCRdb's version contains in-frame clones alone and is incomplete. The sample has approximately 220,000 clones; about 87% are singletons. The sequenced sample consisted of PBMCs or T cells enriched from blood (not recorded which). These receptors all come from a woman under 40 with acute COVID-19.

The genes are TRBV7-2 and TRBJ2-1; D is uncertain. Germline assignment: CDR1 SGHTA and CDR2 FQGNSA. V dropped 5 bases and J dropped 9 bases, with 11 bases sitting between them. The CDR3 runs 12 residues. The CDR3 DNA reads TGTGCCAGCAGCCTAGACCCGGGTGAGCAGTTCTTC. Translating it yields CASSLDPGEQFF.

The chain combines TRBV11-2 with TRBJ2-3; D not certain. This CDR3 comprises 14 residues. CDR1 is SGHAT, CDR2 FQNNGV, per germline. V shed 2 bases and J shed 4 bases, with 10 bases lying between them. Here the CDR3 DNA reads TGTGCCAGCAGCTTAAGGCTAGATTCAGATACGCAGTATTTT. Its translation: CASSLRLDSDTQYF.

The chain has TRBV2 and TRBJ1-6; maybe TRBD1 (5 bases). The V end was cut by 11 bases, the J end by 0 bases, with 11 bases between. The length of the CDR3 is 14 residues. Germline loops: CDR1 SNHLY, CDR2 FYNNEI. This chain's CDR3 is CAGHGVSYNSPLHF. CDR3 DNA: TGTGCCGGACATGGGGTCTCCTATAATTCACCCCTCCACTTT.

This chain connects TRBV4-3 to TRBJ2-7; a possible D gene is TRBD2 (6 bases). This CDR3 has 15 amino acids. Germline lookup yields CDR1 LGHNA and CDR2 YSLEER. Trimming shortened V by 0 bases and J by 2 bases, and 11 bases separated the two germline ends. The CDR3 nucleotides are TGCGCCAGCAGCCAAGACCGGGACTTCACCTACGAGCAGTACTTC. Residues: CASSQDRDFTYEQYF.

The gene calls are TRBV10-3 and TRBJ2-1; TRBD2 matches at 11 bases. CDR1 and CDR2 (germline): ENHRY, SYGVKD. V was clipped by 3 bases and J by 9 bases; unmatched bases: 4. The CDR3 spans 14 residues. CDR3 nucleotide sequence: TGTGCCATCAGTGATGGTAGCGGGGGGGGTGAGCAGTTCTTC. Its protein is CAISDGSGGGEQFF.

The rearrangement links TRBV4-3 to TRBJ1-1; D not resolved. The CDR3 is 14 residues long. Trimming took 0 bases from V and 1 from J, leaving 6 bases between them. Germline V gene data show CDR1 as LGHNA and CDR2 as YSLEER. The CDR3 region is CASSQDRWNTEAFF. CDR3 DNA: TGCGCCAGCAGCCAAGATCGGTGGAACACTGAAGCTTTCTTT.

This rearrangement joins TRBV5-6 to TRBJ2-3, with TRBD2 matching over 9 bases. V gave up 4 bases and J gave up 2 bases; unmatched junction bases: 5. CDR3 length: 15 amino acids. Germline CDR1 SGHDT, CDR2 YYEEEE. CDR3 amino acids: CASSGGLALTDTQYF. The CDR3, as DNA: TGTGCCAGCAGCGGGGGACTAGCTCTCACAGATACGCAGTATTTT.

The chain uses TRBV3-1 (or the pseudogene TRBV3-2) and TRBJ1-1; 9 bases match TRBD1. Germline V CDR1 and CDR2: LGHDT, YNNKEL (reference sequence). This CDR3 has 15 amino acids. V shed 4 bases, J shed 2 bases, and the junction held 5 bases outside the gene matches. This CDR3 is CASSPPTGGNTEAFF. The DNA of the CDR3 is TGTGCCAGCAGCCCGCCGACAGGGGGTAACACTGAAGCTTTCTTT.

This chain joins TRBV6-1 and TRBJ2-1, with D possibly matching TRBD2 (6 bases). Germline assignment: CDR1 MNHNS and CDR2 SASEGT. This CDR3 is built from 15 residues. Trimming took 2 bases from V and 7 from J, leaving 15 bases between them. The CDR3 DNA is TGTGCCAGCAGTGAACCGTCCCAGGGAGGTAATGAGCAGTTCTTC. Translated, it gives CASSEPSQGGNEQFF.

The CDR3 here is CSVGGAGNYGYTF. In DNA form, the CDR3 reads TGCAGCGTCGGAGGGGCGGGGAACTATGGCTACACCTTC. This sequence joins TRBV29-1 and TRBJ1-2; maybe TRBD1 (5 bases). The CDR3 loop spans 13 amino acids. The ends were cut back, 6 bases at V and 2 bases at J, with 13 bases in the middle. The germline CDR1 and CDR2 sequences are SQVTM and ANQGSEA.

The chain is built from TRBV10-2 and TRBJ1-2, with D uncertain. This CDR3 is 13 amino acids long. The germline V gene encodes CDR1 WSHSY and CDR2 SAAADI. V gave up 6 bases and J gave up 4 bases, with 12 bases separating them. The CDR3 is CASSGRQIYGYTF. As DNA, the CDR3 is TGCGCCAGCAGCGGGAGACAAATCTATGGCTACACCTTC.

The rearrangement uses TRBV5-4 and TRBJ2-7; 7 nucleotides align to TRBD1. CDR1 and CDR2 from the germline V gene are SGHNT and YYREEE (reference sequence). There are 19 residues in the CDR3. Unmatched junction bases numbered 21, after V lost 3 bases and J lost 3 bases. CDR3 sequence (DNA): TGTGCCAGCAGCTATATTGTCCTCACCACCGGGACAGTTATCTACGAGCAGTACTTC. Protein product: CASSYIVLTTGTVIYEQYF.

The V and J genes are TRBV30 and TRBJ1-1, with 7 bases identical to TRBD1. The CDR3 spans 15 residues. Germline CDR1 is GTSNPN and CDR2 is SVGIG (reference sequence). V shed 5 bases and J 7 bases; nucleotides not matched to a gene: 16. The CDR3, as DNA: TGTGCCTGGTATGGGCCCCCCCACCGGGACAGTGAAGCTTTCTTT. It yields the protein CAWYGPPHRDSEAFF.

The gene calls are TRBV19 and TRBJ2-5, with 9 bases fitting TRBD2. V shed 6 bases, J shed 4 bases, and the junction held 12 bases outside the gene matches. Germline CDR1 and CDR2: LNHDA and SQIVND (reference sequence). The CDR3 has 16 amino acids. CDR3 amino acids: CASSKGGLAGLETQYF. In DNA form, the CDR3 reads TGTGCCAGTAGCAAAGGGGGCCTAGCGGGGTTAGAGACCCAGTACTTC.

V is TRBV24-1 and J is TRBJ1-5; TRBD1 aligns across 10 bases. CDR3 length equals 15 residues. V shed 3 bases, J shed 2 bases, and the junction held 0 bases outside the gene matches. CDR1 is KGHDR, CDR2 SFDVKD, per germline. The CDR3 loop is CATSDGQGGNQPQHF. CDR3 coding DNA: TGTGCCACCAGTGATGGACAGGGGGGCAATCAGCCCCAGCATTTT.

The gene calls are TRBV5-5 and TRBJ1-6, with 9 bases fitting TRBD1. Looked up from germline, CDR1 is SGHKS and CDR2 is YYEKEE (reference sequence). The ends lost 3 bases at V and 7 bases at J; junction bases unmatched: 2. This CDR3 has 14 amino acids. The CDR3, as DNA: TGTGCCAGCAGCTGGACAGGGGTAAATTCACCCCTCCACTTT. Amino acids: CASSWTGVNSPLHF.

The chain is built from TRBV10-3 and TRBJ1-5; 8 nucleotides align to TRBD1. V shed 5 bases, J shed 2 bases, and the junction held 5 bases outside the gene matches. Germline V CDR1 and CDR2: ENHRY, SYGVKD. There are 15 residues in the CDR3. The chain's CDR3 is CAISSDRAGNQPQHF. CDR3 sequence (DNA): TGTGCCATCAGTTCGGACAGGGCGGGCAATCAGCCCCAGCATTTT.

This clone was recorded only once. The chain employs TRBV18 and TRBJ2-3; possibly TRBD2 for D (6 bases). Trimming stripped 0 bases from V and 2 bases from J, with 12 bases between. Germline-derived CDR1 and CDR2 are KGHSH and LQKENI. The CDR3 is 16 residues long. This chain's CDR3 is CASSPPSTGDTDTQYF. CDR3 nucleotide sequence: TGTGCCAGCTCACCACCCTCCACGGGGGACACAGATACGCAGTATTTT.

The chain uses TRBV5-4 and TRBJ2-3; TRBD2 matches at 12 bases. CDR3 length: 15 residues. V gave up 7 bases and J gave up 0 bases; unmatched junction bases: 3. Germline-derived CDR1 and CDR2 are SGHNT and YYREEE (reference sequence). CDR3 sequence: CASELAGGSTDTQYF. The CDR3 nucleotides read TGTGCCAGCGAACTAGCGGGGGGCAGCACAGATACGCAGTATTTT.

Comments on this clone: The junction departs from the called germline gene at one end, perhaps through a read error. The chain links TRBV12-3 or TRBV12-4 to TRBJ1-5; no firm D call. The CDR3 spans 13 residues. CDR3 nucleotides: TGCTTGGGCCCTCTTTCCCCGAATCAGCCCCAGCATTTT. This gives the protein CLGPLSPNQPQHF.

J is TRBJ1-1 and V is TRBV4-2; the D is unclear. The germline V gene encodes CDR1 LGHNA and CDR2 YNFKEQ. The ends were cut back, 1 base at V and 6 bases at J, with 12 bases in the middle. CDR3 length: 14 amino acids. The CDR3 reads CASSQGSGWPEAFF. As DNA, the CDR3 is TGTGCCAGCAGCCAAGGGAGCGGTTGGCCTGAAGCTTTCTTT.